This T cell receptor beta chain is drawn from a study of T-cell memory formation after mild COVID-19. Study details: The TCR clusters were mostly specific to one donor.

Each CDR3 protein gets one entry after TCRdb re-called the 5' RACE reads with MiXCR. This sample has 550,000 to 700,000 distinct CDR3 sequences, with 15% to 20% found just once. The V and J ends lost 5 bases and 5 bases respectively, with 27 bases between them. The CDR3 loop spans 18 amino acids. Sequencing was carried out using PBMCs or a T cell subset sorted from them (not recorded which). The chain links TRBV12-3 or TRBV12-4 to TRBJ1-1, with D perhaps matching TRBD1 (6 bases). The origin of this receptor is an adult woman who had mild COVID-19 (a few samples of this study predate the infection). Cell type and time point are not known. The CDR3: CASSPPRGREEERTEAFF. CDR3 nucleotides: TGTGCCAGCAGTCCCCCTAGGGGGAGGGAAGAGGAACGGACTGAAGCTTTCTTT.